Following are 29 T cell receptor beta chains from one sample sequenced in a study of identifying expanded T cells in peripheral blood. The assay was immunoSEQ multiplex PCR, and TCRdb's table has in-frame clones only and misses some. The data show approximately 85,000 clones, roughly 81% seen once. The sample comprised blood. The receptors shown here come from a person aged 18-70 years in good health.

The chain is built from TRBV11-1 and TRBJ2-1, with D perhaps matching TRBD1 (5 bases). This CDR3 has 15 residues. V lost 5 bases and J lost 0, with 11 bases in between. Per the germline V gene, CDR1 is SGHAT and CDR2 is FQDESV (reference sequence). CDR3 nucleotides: TGTGCCAGCAGCATACAGGATAGCTCCTACAATGAGCAGTTCTTC. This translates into CASSIQDSSYNEQFF.

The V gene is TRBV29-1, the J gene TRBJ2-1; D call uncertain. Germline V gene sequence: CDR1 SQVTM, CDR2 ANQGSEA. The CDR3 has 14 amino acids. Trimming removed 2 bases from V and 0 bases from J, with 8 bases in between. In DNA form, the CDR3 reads TGCAGCGTTGAATTGGGGAACTCCTACAATGAGCAGTTCTTC. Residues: CSVELGNSYNEQFF.

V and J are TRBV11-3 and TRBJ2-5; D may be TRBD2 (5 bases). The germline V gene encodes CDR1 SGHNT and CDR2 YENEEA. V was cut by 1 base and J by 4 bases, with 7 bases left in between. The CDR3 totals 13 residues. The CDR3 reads CASSLVSGETQYF. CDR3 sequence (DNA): TGTGCCAGCAGCTTAGTGAGCGGAGAGACCCAGTACTTC.

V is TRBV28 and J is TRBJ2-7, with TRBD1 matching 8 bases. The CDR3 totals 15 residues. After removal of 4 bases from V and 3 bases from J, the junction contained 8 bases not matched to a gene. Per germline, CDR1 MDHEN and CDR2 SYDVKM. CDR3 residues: CASSSRPGGFYEQYF. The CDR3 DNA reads TGTGCCAGCAGTTCGCGCCCAGGGGGCTTCTACGAGCAGTACTTC. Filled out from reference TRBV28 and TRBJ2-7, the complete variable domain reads DVKVTQSSRYLVKRTGEKVFLECVQDMDHENMFWYRQDPGLGLRLIYFSYDVKMKEKGDIPEGYSVSREKKERFSLILESASTNQTSMYLCASSSRPGGFYEQYFGPGTRLTVT.

CDR3 sequence reads: CASSSLDRGHGNTIYF. The CDR3 region has the DNA TGTGCCAGCAGTTCCCTGGACAGGGGGCACGGAAACACCATATATTTT. This sequence joins TRBV28 and TRBJ1-3; 11 nucleotides agree with TRBD1. The germline gives CDR1 MDHEN, CDR2 SYDVKM. The CDR3 is 16 residues long. V dropped 4 bases and J dropped 4; count of bases not matched to a gene: 6. Full variable domain (rest looked up from reference TRBV28 and TRBJ1-3): DVKVTQSSRYLVKRTGEKVFLECVQDMDHENMFWYRQDPGLGLRLIYFSYDVKMKEKGDIPEGYSVSREKKERFSLILESASTNQTSMYLCASSSLDRGHGNTIYFGEGSWLTVV.

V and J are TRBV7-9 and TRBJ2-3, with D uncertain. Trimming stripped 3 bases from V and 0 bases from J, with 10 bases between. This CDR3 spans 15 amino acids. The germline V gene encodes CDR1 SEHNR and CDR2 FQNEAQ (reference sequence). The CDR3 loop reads CASSFDPASTDTQYF. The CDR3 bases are TGTGCCAGCAGCTTCGACCCCGCCAGCACAGATACGCAGTATTTT.

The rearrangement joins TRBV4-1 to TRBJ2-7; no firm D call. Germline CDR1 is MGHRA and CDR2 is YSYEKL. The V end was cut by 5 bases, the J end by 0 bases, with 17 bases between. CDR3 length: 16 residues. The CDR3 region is CASSYPSRKPSYEQYF. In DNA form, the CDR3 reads TGCGCCAGCAGCTACCCGAGCAGAAAACCCTCCTACGAGCAGTACTTC.

Here the CDR3 reads CASSLEVRAVTEGLFF. The DNA for the CDR3 is TGTGCCAGCAGCTTAGAGGTCAGAGCCGTCACCGAGGGGCTGTTTTTT. The genes are TRBV7-2 and TRBJ2-2, with a tentative D call TRBD2 (5 bases). With 1 base removed from V and 13 bases from J, the gap between germline ends came to 22 bases. Looked up from germline, CDR1 is SGHTA and CDR2 is FQGNSA. The CDR3 is made up of 16 amino acids.

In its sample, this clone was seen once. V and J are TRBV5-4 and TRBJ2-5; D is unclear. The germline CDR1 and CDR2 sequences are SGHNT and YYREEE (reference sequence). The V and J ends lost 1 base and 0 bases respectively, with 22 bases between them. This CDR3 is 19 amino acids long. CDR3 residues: CASSLRPRTRSSYQETQYF. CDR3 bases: TGTGCCAGCAGCTTGAGGCCCAGGACGCGCTCTTCGTACCAAGAGACCCAGTACTTC.

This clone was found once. CDR3 protein: CASSLGGGTDGETQYF. CDR3 DNA sequence: TGCGCCAGCAGCCTAGGAGGGGGGACAGACGGAGAGACCCAGTACTTC. The V gene is TRBV5-1, the J gene TRBJ2-5; TRBD1 might be the D (7 bases). The V gene's germline CDR1 is SGHRS and CDR2 YFSETQ. The CDR3 covers 16 residues. Trimming stripped 4 bases from V and 4 bases from J, with 20 bases between.

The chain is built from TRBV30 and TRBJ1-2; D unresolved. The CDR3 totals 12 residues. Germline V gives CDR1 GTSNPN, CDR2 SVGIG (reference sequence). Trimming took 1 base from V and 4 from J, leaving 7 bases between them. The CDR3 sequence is CAWSAGVYGYTF. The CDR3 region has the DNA TGTGCCTGGAGTGCCGGGGTCTATGGCTACACCTTC.

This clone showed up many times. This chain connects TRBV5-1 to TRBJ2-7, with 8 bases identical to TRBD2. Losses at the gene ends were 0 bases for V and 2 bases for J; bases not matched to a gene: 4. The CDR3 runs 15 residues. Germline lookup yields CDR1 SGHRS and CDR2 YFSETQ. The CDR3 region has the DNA TGCGCCAGCAGCTTGGGTGGAGCGGGGGCCTACGAGCAGTACTTC. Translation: CASSLGGAGAYEQYF.

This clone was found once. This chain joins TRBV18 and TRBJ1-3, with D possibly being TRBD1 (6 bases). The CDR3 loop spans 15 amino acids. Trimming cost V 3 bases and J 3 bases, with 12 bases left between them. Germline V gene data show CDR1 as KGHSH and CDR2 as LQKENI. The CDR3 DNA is TGTGCCAGCTCACCCGACAGGCTCCTTGGAAACACCATATATTTT. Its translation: CASSPDRLLGNTIYF.

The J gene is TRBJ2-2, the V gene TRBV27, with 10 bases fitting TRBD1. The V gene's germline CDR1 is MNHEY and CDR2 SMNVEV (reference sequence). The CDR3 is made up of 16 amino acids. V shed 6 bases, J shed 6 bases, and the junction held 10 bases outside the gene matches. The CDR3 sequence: CASSPVPGQGPGELFF. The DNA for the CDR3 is TGTGCCAGCAGCCCAGTTCCGGGACAGGGGCCCGGGGAGCTGTTTTTT.

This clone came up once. CDR3 residues: CASSLAGPLTDTQYF. The DNA of the CDR3 is TGTGCCAGCAGCTTAGCGGGCCCTCTCACAGATACGCAGTATTTT. The chain uses TRBV7-8 and TRBJ2-3; D unresolved. The CDR3 runs to 15 residues. The V end was cut by 0 bases, the J end by 2 bases, with 9 bases between. Germline V gene lookup returns CDR1 SGHVS and CDR2 FQNEAQ. The whole variable domain, filled in from reference TRBV7-8 and TRBJ2-3, reads GAGVSQSPRYKVAKRGQDVALRCDPISGHVSLFWYQQALGQGPEFLTYFQNEAQLDKSGLPSDRFFAERPEGSVSTLKIQRTQQEDSAVYLCASSLAGPLTDTQYFGPGTRLTVL.

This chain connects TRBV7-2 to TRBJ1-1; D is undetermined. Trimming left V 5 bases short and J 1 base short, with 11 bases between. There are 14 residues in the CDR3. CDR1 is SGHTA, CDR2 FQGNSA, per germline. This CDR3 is CASSPSRGNTEAFF. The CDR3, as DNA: TGTGCCAGCAGCCCGTCGCGGGGGAACACTGAAGCTTTCTTT.

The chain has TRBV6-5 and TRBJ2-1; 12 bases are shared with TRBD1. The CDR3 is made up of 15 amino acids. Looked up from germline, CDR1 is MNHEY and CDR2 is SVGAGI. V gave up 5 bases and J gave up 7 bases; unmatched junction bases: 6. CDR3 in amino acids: CASSTGTGGWNEQFF. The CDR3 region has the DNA TGTGCCAGCAGTACCGGGACAGGGGGCTGGAATGAGCAGTTCTTC.

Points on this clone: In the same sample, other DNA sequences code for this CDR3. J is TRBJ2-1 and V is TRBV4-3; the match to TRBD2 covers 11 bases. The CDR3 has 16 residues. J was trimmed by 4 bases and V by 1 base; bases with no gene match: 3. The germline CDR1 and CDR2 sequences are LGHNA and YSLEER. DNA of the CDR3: TGCGCCAGCAGCCAAGGAACTAGCGGGAGTTACAATGAGCAGTTCTTC. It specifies CASSQGTSGSYNEQFF.

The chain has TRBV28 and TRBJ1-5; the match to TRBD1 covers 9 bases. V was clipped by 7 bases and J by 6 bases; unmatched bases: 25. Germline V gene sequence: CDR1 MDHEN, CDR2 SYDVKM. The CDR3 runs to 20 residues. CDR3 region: CASITPAGTGSKSVFQPQHF. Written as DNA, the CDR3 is TGTGCCAGCATCACCCCGGCTGGGACAGGGAGTAAAAGCGTCTTTCAGCCCCAGCATTTT.

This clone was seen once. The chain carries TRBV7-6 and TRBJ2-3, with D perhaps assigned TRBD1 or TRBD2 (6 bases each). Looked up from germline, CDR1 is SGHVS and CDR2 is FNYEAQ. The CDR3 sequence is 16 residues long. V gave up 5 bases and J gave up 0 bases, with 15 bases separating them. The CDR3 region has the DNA TGTGCCAGCAGCGCTAGGGGGGACCCCAGCACAGATACGCAGTATTTT. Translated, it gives CASSARGDPSTDTQYF.

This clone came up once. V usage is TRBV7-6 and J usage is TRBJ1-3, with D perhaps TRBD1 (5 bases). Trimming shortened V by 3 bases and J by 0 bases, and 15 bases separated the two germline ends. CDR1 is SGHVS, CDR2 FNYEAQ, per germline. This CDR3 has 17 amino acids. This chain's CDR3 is CASSFGAGGSSGNTIYF. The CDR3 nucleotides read TGTGCCAGCAGCTTCGGGGCGGGGGGATCCTCTGGAAACACCATATATTTT.

As DNA, the CDR3 is TGTGCCAGTAGGGTGGACAGGGAAAGGGGAGCTTTCTTT. Residues: CASRVDRERGAFF. The V and J genes are TRBV19 and TRBJ1-1, with 8 bases identical to TRBD1. V lost 6 bases and J lost 10; bases outside the gene matches: 10. CDR1 is LNHDA, CDR2 SQIVND, per germline (reference sequence). This CDR3 contains 13 residues.

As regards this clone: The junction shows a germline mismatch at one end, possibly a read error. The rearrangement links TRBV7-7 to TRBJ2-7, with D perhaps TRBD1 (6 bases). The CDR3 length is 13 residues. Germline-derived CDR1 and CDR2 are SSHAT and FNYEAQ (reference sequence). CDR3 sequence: CASSLGTTYEQYF. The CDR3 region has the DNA TGTGCTAGCAGCTTAGGGACAACCTACGAGCAGTACTTC.

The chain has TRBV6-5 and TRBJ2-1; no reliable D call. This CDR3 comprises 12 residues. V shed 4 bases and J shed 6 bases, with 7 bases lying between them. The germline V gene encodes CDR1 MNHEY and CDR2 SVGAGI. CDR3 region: CASSFDGNEQFF. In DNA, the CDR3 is TGTGCCAGCAGTTTCGACGGCAATGAGCAGTTCTTC.

In nucleotides, the CDR3 is TGTGCCAGCAGCTTAGACGGACAGGGGGTTCGCTACACCTTC. Protein sequence: CASSLDGQGVRYTF. V gene TRBV7-9 combines with J gene TRBJ1-2; 10 bases are shared with TRBD1. Germline-derived CDR1 and CDR2 are SEHNR and FQNEAQ (reference sequence). The CDR3 is made up of 14 amino acids. Losses at the gene ends were 1 base for V and 9 bases for J; bases not matched to a gene: 5. Together with reference TRBV7-9 and TRBJ1-2, the CDR3 gives the full variable domain: DTGVSQNPRHKITKRGQNVTFRCDPISEHNRLYWYRQTLGQGPEFLTYFQNEAQLEKSRLLSDRFSAERPKGSFSTLEIQRTEQGDSAMYLCASSLDGQGVRYTFGSGTRLTVV.

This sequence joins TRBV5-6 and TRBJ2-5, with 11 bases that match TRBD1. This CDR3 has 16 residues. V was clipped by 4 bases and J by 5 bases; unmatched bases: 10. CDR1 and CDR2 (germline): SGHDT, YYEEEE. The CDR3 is CASSAAGQGAMETQYF. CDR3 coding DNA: TGTGCCAGCAGCGCTGCTGGACAGGGGGCGATGGAGACCCAGTACTTC.

CDR3 DNA sequence: TGTGCCAGCAATCCGGGAACGAACACCGGGGAGCTGTTTTTT. Its protein product is CASNPGTNTGELFF. The rearrangement uses TRBV2 and TRBJ2-2; a possible D gene is TRBD2 (5 bases). V was pared by 7 bases and J by 0 bases, with 9 bases between. Germline CDR1 and CDR2: SNHLY and FYNNEI. The CDR3 totals 14 residues.

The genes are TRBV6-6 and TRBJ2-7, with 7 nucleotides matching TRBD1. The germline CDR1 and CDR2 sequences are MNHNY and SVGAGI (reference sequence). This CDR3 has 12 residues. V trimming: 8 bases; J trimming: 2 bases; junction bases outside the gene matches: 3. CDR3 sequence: CASGGQTYEQYF. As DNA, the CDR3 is TGTGCCAGCGGGGGACAGACCTACGAGCAGTACTTC.

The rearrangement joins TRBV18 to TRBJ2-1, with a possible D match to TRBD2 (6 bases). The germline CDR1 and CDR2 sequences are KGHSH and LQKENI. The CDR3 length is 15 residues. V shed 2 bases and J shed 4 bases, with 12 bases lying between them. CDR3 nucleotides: TGTGCCAGCTCACCATCGGGACTCGAGTACAATGAGCAGTTCTTC. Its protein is CASSPSGLEYNEQFF.